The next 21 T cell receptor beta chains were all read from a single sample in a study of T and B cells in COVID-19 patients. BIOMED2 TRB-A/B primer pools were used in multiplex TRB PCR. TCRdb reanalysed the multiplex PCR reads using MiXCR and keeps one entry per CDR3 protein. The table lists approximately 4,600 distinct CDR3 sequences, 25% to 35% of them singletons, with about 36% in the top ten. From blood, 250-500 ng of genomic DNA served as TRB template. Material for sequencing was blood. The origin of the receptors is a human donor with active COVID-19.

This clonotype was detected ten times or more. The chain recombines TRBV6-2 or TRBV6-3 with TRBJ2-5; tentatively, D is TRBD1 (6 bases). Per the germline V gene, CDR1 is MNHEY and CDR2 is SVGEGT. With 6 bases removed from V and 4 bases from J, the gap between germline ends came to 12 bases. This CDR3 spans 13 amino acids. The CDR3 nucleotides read TGTGCCAGCAGCTTAAGGGGGAGAGAGACCCAGTACTTC. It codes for CASSLRGRETQYF.

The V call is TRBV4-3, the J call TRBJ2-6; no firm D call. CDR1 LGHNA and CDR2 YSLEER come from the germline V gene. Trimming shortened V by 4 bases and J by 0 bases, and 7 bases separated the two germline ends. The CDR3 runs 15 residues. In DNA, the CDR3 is TGCGCCAGCAGCCGGCACAGCTCTGGGGCCAACGTCCTGACTTTC. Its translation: CASSRHSSGANVLTF.

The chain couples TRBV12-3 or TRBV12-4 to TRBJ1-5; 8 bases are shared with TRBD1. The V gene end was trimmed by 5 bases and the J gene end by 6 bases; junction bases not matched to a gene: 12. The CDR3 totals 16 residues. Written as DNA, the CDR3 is TGTGCCAGCAGTGGAAGACTAACAGGGGGAACTCAGCCCCAGCATTTT. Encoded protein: CASSGRLTGGTQPQHF.

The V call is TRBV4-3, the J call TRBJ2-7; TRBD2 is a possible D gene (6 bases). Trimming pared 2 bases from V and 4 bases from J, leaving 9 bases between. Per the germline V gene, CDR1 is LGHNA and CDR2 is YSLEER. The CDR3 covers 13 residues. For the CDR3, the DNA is TGCGCCAGCAGCCAATCCGGGGGTTACGAGCAGTACTTC. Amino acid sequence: CASSQSGGYEQYF.

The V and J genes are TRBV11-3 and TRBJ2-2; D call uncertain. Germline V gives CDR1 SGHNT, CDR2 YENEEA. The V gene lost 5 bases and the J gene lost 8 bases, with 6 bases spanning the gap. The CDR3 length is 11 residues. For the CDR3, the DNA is TGTGCCAGCAGCGTAGGGGGGGAGCTGTTTTTT. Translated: CASSVGGELFF.

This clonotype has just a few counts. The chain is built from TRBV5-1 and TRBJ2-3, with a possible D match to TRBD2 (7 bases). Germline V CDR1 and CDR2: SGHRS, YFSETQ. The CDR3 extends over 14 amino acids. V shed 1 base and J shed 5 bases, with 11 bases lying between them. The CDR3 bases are TGCGCCAGCAGCTTGCAGGGGAGGGTAGATACGCAGTATTTT. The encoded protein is CASSLQGRVDTQYF.

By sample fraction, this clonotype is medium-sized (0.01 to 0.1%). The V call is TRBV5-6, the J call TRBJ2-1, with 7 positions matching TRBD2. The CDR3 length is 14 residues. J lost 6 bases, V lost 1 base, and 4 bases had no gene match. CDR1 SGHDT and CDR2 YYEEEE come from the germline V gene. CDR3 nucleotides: TGTGCCAGCAGCTTGCCCGGGACTACCAATGAGCAGTTCTTC. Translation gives CASSLPGTTNEQFF. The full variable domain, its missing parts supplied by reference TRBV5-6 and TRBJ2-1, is DAGVTQSPTHLIKTRGQQVTLRCSPKSGHDTVSWYQQALGQGPQFIFQYYEEEERQRGNFPDRFSGHQFPNYSSELNVNALLLGDSALYLCASSLPGTTNEQFFGPGTRLTVL.

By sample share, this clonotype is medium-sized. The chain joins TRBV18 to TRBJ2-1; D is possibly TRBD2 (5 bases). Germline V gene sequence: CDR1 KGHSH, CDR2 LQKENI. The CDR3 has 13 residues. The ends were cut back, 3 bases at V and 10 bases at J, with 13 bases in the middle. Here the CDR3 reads CASSPRRVHEQFF. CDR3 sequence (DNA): TGTGCCAGCTCACCGCGGCGGGTTCACGAGCAGTTCTTC.

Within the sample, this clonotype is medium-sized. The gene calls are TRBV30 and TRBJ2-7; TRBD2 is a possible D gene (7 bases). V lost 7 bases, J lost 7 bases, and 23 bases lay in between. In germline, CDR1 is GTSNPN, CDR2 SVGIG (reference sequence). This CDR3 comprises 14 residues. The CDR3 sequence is CASSDTRGGGEQYF. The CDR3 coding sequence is TGTGCCTCCTCCGATACTAGGGGAGGGGGTGAGCAGTACTTC.

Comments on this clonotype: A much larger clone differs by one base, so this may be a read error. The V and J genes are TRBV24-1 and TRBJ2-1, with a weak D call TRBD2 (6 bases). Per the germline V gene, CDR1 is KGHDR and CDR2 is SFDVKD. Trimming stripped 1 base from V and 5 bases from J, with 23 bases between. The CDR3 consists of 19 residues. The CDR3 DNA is TGTGCCACCAGTGATTTAGGGTTTAGAGGACTCCCGGGAGACAATGAGCAGTTCTTC. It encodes CATSDLGFRGLPGDNEQFF.

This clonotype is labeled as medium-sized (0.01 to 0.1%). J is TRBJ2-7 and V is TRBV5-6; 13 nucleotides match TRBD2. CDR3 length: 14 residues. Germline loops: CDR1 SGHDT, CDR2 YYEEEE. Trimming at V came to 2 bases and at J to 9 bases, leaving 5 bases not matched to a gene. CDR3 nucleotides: TGTGCCAGCAGCTTATCGGGACTAGCGGGACCGCAGTACTTC. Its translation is CASSLSGLAGPQYF.

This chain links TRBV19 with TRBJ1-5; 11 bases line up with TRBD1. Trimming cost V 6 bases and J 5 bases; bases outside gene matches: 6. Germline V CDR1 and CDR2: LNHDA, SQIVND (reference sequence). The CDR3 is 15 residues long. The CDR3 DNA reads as TGTGCCAGTAGGAGGGGACAGGGGGACCATCAGCCCCAGCATTTT. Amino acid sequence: CASRRGQGDHQPQHF.

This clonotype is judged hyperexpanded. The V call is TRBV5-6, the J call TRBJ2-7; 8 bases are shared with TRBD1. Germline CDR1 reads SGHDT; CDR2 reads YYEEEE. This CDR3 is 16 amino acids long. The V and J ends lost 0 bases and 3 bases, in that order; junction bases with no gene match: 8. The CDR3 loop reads CASSLEWTGLNYEQYF. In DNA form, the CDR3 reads TGTGCCAGCAGCTTGGAGTGGACAGGGCTGAACTACGAGCAGTACTTC.

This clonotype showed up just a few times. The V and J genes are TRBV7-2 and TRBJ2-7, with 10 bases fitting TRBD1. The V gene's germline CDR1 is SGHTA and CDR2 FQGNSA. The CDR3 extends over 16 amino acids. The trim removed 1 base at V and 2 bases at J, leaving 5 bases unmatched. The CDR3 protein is CASSLGGTGEAYEQYF. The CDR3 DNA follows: TGTGCCAGCAGCTTAGGGGGGACAGGGGAAGCCTACGAGCAGTACTTC.

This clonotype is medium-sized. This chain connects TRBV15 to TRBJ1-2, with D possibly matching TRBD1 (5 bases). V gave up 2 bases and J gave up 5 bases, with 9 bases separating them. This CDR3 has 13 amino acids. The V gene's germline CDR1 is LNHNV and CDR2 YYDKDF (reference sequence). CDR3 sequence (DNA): TGTGCCACCAGCAGAAGGGACCGGTATGGCTACACCTTC. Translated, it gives CATSRRDRYGYTF.

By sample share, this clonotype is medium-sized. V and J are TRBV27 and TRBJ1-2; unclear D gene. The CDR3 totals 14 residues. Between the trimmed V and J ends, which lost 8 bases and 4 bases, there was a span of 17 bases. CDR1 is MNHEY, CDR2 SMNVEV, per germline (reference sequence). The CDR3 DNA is TGTGCCAGCGCTCCGGGCACCGCTTCCTATGGCTACACCTTC. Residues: CASAPGTASYGYTF.

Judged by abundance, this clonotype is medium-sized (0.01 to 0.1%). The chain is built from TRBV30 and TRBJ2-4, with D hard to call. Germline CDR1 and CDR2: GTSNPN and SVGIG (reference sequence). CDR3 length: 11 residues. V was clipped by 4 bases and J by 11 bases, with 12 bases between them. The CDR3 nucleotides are TGTGCCTGGACCGGCGGCCCAGTTCAGTACTTC. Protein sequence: CAWTGGPVQYF.

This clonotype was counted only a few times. The CDR3 coding sequence is TGCAGTGCTAGTAGAACGGGGGCGGAGACCCAGTACTTC. This sequence encodes CSASRTGAETQYF. This chain uses TRBV20-1 with TRBJ2-5; D is tentatively TRBD1 or TRBD2 (6 bases each). The CDR3 is made up of 13 amino acids. CDR1 and CDR2 from the germline V gene are DFQATT and SNEGSKA (reference sequence). Between the trimmed V and J ends, which lost 3 bases and 5 bases, there was a span of 13 bases.

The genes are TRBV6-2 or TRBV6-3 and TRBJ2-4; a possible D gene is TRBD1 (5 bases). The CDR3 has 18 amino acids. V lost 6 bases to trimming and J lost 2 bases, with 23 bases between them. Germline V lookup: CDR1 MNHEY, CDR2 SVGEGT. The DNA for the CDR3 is TGTGCCAGCAGGGACACGGCGTATGGTCCTACCTCCAAAAACATTCAGTACTTC. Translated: CASRDTAYGPTSKNIQYF.

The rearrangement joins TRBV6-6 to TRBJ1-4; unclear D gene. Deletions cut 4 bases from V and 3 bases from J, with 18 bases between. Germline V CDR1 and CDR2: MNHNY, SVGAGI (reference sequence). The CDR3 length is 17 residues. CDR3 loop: CASSSAGGVVSNEKLFF. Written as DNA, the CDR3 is TGTGCCAGCAGTTCCGCAGGCGGGGTAGTATCTAATGAAAAACTGTTTTTT.

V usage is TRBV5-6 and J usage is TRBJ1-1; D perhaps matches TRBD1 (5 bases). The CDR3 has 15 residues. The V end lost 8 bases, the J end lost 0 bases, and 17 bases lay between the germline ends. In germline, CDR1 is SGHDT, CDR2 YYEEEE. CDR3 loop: CARGVWGLVNTEAFF. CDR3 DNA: TGTGCCAGGGGGGTGTGGGGCCTTGTGAACACTGAAGCTTTCTTT.